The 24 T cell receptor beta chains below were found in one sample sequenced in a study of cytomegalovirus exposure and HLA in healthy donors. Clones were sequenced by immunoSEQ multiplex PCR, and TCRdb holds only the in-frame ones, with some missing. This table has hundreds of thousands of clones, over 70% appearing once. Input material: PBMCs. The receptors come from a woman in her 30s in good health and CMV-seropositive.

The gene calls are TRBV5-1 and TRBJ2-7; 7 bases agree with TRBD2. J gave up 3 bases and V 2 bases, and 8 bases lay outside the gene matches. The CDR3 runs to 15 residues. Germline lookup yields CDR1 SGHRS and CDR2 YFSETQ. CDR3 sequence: CASSFGGSFHYEQYF. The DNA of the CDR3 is TGCGCCAGCAGCTTTGGCGGGAGTTTCCACTACGAGCAGTACTTC.

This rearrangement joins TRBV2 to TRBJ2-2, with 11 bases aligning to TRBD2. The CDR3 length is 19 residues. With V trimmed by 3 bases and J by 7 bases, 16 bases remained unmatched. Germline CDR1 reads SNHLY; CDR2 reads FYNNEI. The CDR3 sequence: CASSETPLLAGVTGGELFF. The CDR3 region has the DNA TGTGCCAGCAGTGAGACGCCTTTACTAGCGGGAGTGACTGGCGGGGAGCTGTTTTTT.

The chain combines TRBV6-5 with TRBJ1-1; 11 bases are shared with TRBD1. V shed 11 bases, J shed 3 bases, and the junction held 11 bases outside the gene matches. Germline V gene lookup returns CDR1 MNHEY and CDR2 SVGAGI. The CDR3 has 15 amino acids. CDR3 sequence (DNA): TGTGCCTCGCTTGGACAGGGGGCGGGGGACACTGAAGCTTTCTTT. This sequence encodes CASLGQGAGDTEAFF.

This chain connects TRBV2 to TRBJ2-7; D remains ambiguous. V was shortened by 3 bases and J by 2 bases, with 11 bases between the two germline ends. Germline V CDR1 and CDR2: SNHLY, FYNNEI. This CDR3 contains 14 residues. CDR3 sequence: CASSDNVGTYEQYF. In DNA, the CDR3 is TGTGCCAGCAGTGACAATGTGGGAACCTACGAGCAGTACTTC.

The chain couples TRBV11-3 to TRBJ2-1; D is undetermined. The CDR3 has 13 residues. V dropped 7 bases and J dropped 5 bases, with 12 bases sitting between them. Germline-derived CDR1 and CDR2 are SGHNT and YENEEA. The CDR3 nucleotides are TGTGCCAGCAAGGGCCGATTAAACAATGAGCAGTTCTTC. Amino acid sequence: CASKGRLNNEQFF.

CDR3 in DNA: TGTGCCTGGAGTAACGGGCGCCAGGGGCAGTACTTC. Protein sequence: CAWSNGRQGQYF. The chain has TRBV30 and TRBJ2-7, with D maybe TRBD1 (5 bases). Germline V gene sequence: CDR1 GTSNPN, CDR2 SVGIG (reference sequence). The CDR3 is made up of 12 amino acids. With 2 bases removed from V and 9 bases from J, the gap between germline ends came to 14 bases.

The CDR3 sequence: CASLGQGGYEQYF. The CDR3 DNA reads as TGTGCCAGCCTGGGACAGGGTGGGTACGAGCAGTACTTC. This chain connects TRBV28 to TRBJ2-7, with TRBD1 matching 9 bases. There are 13 residues in the CDR3. V shed 8 bases, J shed 4 bases, and the junction held 6 bases outside the gene matches. In germline, CDR1 is MDHEN, CDR2 SYDVKM.

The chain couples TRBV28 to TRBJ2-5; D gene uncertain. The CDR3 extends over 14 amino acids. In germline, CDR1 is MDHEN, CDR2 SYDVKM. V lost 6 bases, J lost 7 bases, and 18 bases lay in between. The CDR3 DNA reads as TGTGCCAGCAGCCCTGCTCCCGTGCCTATGACCCAGTACTTC. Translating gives CASSPAPVPMTQYF.

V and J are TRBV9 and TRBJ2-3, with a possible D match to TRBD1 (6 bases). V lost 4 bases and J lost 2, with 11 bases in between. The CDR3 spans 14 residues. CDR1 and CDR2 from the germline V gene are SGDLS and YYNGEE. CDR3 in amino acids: CASSRRDNTDTQYF. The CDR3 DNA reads TGTGCCAGCAGCCGACGGGACAACACAGATACGCAGTATTTT.

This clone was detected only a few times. The CDR3 spells CATTFLAGGGEQYF. The DNA for the CDR3 is TGTGCCACCACCTTCCTAGCGGGAGGCGGCGAGCAGTACTTC. The chain is built from TRBV2 and TRBJ2-7, with 11 nucleotides matching TRBD2. The CDR3 is made up of 14 amino acids. Germline loops: CDR1 SNHLY, CDR2 FYNNEI. After removal of 10 bases from V and 6 bases from J, the junction contained 11 bases not matched to a gene.

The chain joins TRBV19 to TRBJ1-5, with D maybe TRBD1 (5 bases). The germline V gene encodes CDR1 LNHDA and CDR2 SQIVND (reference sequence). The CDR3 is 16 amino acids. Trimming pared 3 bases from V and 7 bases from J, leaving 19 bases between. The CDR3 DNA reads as TGTGCCAGTAGTATTAAGTCGACAGTTGTCACCCAGCCCCAGCATTTT. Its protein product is CASSIKSTVVTQPQHF. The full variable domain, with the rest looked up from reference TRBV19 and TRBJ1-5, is DGGITQSPKYLFRKEGQNVTLSCEQNLNHDAMYWYRQDPGQGLRLIYYSQIVNDFQKGDIAEGYSVSREKKESFPLTVTSAQKNPTAFYLCASSIKSTVVTQPQHFGDGTRLSIL.

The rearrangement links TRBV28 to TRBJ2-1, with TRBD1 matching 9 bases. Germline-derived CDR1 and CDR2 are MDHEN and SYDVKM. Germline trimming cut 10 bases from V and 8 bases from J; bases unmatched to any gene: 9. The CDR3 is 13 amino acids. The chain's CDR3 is CATRRQGGDEQFF. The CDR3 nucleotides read TGTGCCACGCGGAGACAGGGGGGGGATGAGCAGTTCTTC.

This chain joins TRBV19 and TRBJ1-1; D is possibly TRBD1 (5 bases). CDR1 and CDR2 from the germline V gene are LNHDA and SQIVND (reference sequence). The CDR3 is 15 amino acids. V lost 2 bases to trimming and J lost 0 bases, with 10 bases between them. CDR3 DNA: TGTGCCAGTAGTATAAGGGGTCAGATGAACACTGAAGCTTTCTTT. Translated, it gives CASSIRGQMNTEAFF.

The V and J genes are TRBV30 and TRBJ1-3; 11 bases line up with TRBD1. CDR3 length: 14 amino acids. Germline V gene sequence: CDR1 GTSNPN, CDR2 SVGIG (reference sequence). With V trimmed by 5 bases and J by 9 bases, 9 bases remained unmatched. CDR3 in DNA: TGTGCCTGGTCTCCGGGACAGGGGGGGAGCACCATATATTTT. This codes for CAWSPGQGGSTIYF.

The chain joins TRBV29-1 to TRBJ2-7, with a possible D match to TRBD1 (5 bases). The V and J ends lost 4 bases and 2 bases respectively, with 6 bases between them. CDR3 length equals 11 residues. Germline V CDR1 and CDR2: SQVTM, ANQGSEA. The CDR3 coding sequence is TGCAGCGTTGGACAGACCTACGAGCAGTACTTC. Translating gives CSVGQTYEQYF.

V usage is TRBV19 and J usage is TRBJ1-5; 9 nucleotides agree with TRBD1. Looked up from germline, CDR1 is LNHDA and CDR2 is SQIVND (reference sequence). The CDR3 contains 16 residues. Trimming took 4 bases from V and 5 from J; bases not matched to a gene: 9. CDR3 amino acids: CASSRPDRGDHQPQHF. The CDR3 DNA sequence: TGTGCCAGTAGTAGACCCGACAGGGGGGATCATCAGCCCCAGCATTTT.

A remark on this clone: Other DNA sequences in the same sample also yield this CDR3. CDR3 residues: CASRTSYEQYF. The CDR3 DNA sequence: TGTGCCAGCAGGACCAGCTACGAGCAGTACTTC. The chain employs TRBV6-5 and TRBJ2-7, with no clear D. The germline V and J ends were trimmed by 6 bases and 3 bases, with 6 bases remaining between them. The CDR3 is made up of 11 amino acids. CDR1 and CDR2 (germline): MNHEY, SVGAGI.

The DNA for the CDR3 is TGTGCCAGCAGTGGAAAGGGTTATTACTTGCATGAGCAGTTCTTC. This encodes CASSGKGYYLHEQFF. The rearrangement uses TRBV2 and TRBJ2-1; D is ambiguous. The CDR3 has 15 amino acids. Germline values: CDR1 SNHLY, CDR2 FYNNEI. The V gene lost 4 bases and the J gene lost 8 bases, with 18 bases spanning the gap.

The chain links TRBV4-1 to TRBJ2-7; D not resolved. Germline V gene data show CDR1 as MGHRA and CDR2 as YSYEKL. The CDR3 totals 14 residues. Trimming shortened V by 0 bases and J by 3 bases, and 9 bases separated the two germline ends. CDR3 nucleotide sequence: TGCGCCAGCAGCCAAGAGGGCTTTGACTACGAGCAGTACTTC. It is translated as CASSQEGFDYEQYF.

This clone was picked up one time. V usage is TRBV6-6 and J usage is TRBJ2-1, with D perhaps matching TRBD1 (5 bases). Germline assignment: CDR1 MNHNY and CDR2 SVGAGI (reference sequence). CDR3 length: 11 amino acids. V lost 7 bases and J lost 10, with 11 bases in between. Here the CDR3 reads CASTGFGEQFF. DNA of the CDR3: TGTGCCAGCACAGGGTTCGGGGAGCAGTTCTTC.

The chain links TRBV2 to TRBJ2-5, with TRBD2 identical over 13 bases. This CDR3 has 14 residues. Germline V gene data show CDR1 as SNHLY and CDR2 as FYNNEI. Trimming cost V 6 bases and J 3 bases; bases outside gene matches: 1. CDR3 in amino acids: CASRGLAGEETQYF. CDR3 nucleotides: TGTGCCAGCAGAGGACTAGCGGGAGAAGAGACCCAGTACTTC.

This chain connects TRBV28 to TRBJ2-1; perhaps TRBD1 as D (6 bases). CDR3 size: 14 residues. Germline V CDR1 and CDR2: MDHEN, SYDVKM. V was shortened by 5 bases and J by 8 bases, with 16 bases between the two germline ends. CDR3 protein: CASSLRTEGYEQFF. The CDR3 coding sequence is TGTGCCAGCAGTCTCCGGACAGAGGGGTATGAGCAGTTCTTC.

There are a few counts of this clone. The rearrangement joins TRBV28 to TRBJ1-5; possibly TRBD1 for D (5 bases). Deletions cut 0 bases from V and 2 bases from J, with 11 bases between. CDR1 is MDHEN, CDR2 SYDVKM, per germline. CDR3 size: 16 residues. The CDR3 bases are TGTGCCAGCAGTTTATGGGTAGGGGCCGGCAATCAGCCCCAGCATTTT. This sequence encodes CASSLWVGAGNQPQHF.

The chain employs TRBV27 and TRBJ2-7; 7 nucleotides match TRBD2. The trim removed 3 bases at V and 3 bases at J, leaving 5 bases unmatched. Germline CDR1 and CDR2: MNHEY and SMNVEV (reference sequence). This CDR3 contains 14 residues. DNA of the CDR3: TGTGCCAGCAGTTTGACTAGCAGGCACTACGAGCAGTACTTC. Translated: CASSLTSRHYEQYF.